Below, 10 T cell receptor beta chains from the same sample are listed, as sequenced in a study of T cells expressing NK-cell markers. TCRdb reprocessed the 5' RACE reads and reports one entry per CDR3 protein, with no DNA. In total, the table holds 500,000 to 600,000 distinct CDR3 sequences. The material sequenced was blood T cells: a sorted CD56 or NKG2C T cell subset, CD4+ or CD8+ T cells, or bulk PBMC T cells (not recorded which). The receptors were gathered from a man younger than 35 in good health.

The rearrangement links TRBV4-2 to TRBJ2-7; no DNA is available, so the TRBD1 call from TCRdb remains unchecked. In germline, CDR1 is LGHNA, CDR2 YNFKEQ. This CDR3 is 14 amino acids long. The CDR3 loop reads CASSQDEQGNEQYF.

The chain is built from TRBV12-3 or TRBV12-4 and TRBJ2-7. This CDR3 contains 14 residues. This chain's CDR3 is CASSLEFGSYEQYF.

The chain joins TRBV25-1 to TRBJ2-3. There are 12 residues in the CDR3. Germline assignment: CDR1 MGHDK and CDR2 SYGVNS. CDR3 loop: CASSGNTDTQYF.

V and J are TRBV9 and TRBJ2-1; TCRdb picks TRBD2, but there is no DNA to check that call. CDR1 is SGDLS and CDR2 is YYNGEE in the germline V gene. The CDR3 is 16 amino acids. The chain's CDR3 is CASTLLAGGPENEQFF.

V usage is TRBV6-2 or TRBV6-3 and J usage is TRBJ2-7; TCRdb lists TRBD1, though no DNA is available to test this call. The CDR3 has 14 residues. The germline V gene encodes CDR1 MNHEY and CDR2 SVGEGT. The CDR3 loop reads CASSPDRTLYEQYF.

The chain uses TRBV21-1 and TRBJ2-7; TCRdb's D call of TRBD1 is untestable without DNA. TRBV21-1 has pseudogene status. The CDR3 totals 15 residues. The CDR3 loop is CASSKDNRQIYEQYF.

The V and J genes are TRBV25-1 and TRBJ2-7. CDR3 length: 13 amino acids. Germline V gene data show CDR1 as MGHDK and CDR2 as SYGVNS. The CDR3 is CASSERRLGEQYF.

The chain combines TRBV11-2 with TRBJ2-5; TCRdb gives TRBD2 as the D gene, but with no DNA this cannot be confirmed. Germline V CDR1 and CDR2: SGHAT, FQNNGV. The CDR3 spans 17 residues. The CDR3 is CASSLDWREKEKETQYF.

This chain joins TRBV20-1 and TRBJ2-4. Germline V CDR1 and CDR2: DFQATT, SNEGSKA (reference sequence). The CDR3 runs 12 residues. CDR3: CSARAMSSIQYF.

V usage is TRBV12-3 or TRBV12-4 and J usage is TRBJ2-1; TCRdb's D gene call, TRBD2, goes unchecked for lack of DNA. The length of the CDR3 is 13 residues. The CDR3 sequence is CASRPAGAYEQFF.